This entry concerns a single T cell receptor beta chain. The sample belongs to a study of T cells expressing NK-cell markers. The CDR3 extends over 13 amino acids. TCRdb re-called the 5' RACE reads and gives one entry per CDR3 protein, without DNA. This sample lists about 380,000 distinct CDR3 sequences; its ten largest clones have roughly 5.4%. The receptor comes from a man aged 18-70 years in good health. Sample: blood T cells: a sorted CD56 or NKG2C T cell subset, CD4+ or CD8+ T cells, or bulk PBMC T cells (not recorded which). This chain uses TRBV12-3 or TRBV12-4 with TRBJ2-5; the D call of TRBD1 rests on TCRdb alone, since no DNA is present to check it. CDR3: CASRGQIQETQYF.